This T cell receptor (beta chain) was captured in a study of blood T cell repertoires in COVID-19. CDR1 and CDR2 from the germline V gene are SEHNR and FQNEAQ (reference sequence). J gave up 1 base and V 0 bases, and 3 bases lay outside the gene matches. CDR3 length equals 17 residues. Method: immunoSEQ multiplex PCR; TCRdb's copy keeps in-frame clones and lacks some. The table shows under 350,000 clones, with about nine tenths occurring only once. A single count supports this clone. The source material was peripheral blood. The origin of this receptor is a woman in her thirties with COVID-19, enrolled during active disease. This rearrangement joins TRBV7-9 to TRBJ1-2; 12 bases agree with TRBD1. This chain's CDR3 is CASSLAGQGASNYGYTF. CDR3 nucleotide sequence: TGTGCCAGCAGCTTAGCGGGACAGGGGGCGAGTAACTATGGCTACACCTTC. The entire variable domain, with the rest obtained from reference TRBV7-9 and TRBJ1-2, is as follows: DTGVSQNPRHKITKRGQNVTFRCDPISEHNRLYWYRQTLGQGPEFLTYFQNEAQLEKSRLLSDRFSAERPKGSFSTLEIQRTEQGDSAMYLCASSLAGQGASNYGYTFGSGTRLTVV.